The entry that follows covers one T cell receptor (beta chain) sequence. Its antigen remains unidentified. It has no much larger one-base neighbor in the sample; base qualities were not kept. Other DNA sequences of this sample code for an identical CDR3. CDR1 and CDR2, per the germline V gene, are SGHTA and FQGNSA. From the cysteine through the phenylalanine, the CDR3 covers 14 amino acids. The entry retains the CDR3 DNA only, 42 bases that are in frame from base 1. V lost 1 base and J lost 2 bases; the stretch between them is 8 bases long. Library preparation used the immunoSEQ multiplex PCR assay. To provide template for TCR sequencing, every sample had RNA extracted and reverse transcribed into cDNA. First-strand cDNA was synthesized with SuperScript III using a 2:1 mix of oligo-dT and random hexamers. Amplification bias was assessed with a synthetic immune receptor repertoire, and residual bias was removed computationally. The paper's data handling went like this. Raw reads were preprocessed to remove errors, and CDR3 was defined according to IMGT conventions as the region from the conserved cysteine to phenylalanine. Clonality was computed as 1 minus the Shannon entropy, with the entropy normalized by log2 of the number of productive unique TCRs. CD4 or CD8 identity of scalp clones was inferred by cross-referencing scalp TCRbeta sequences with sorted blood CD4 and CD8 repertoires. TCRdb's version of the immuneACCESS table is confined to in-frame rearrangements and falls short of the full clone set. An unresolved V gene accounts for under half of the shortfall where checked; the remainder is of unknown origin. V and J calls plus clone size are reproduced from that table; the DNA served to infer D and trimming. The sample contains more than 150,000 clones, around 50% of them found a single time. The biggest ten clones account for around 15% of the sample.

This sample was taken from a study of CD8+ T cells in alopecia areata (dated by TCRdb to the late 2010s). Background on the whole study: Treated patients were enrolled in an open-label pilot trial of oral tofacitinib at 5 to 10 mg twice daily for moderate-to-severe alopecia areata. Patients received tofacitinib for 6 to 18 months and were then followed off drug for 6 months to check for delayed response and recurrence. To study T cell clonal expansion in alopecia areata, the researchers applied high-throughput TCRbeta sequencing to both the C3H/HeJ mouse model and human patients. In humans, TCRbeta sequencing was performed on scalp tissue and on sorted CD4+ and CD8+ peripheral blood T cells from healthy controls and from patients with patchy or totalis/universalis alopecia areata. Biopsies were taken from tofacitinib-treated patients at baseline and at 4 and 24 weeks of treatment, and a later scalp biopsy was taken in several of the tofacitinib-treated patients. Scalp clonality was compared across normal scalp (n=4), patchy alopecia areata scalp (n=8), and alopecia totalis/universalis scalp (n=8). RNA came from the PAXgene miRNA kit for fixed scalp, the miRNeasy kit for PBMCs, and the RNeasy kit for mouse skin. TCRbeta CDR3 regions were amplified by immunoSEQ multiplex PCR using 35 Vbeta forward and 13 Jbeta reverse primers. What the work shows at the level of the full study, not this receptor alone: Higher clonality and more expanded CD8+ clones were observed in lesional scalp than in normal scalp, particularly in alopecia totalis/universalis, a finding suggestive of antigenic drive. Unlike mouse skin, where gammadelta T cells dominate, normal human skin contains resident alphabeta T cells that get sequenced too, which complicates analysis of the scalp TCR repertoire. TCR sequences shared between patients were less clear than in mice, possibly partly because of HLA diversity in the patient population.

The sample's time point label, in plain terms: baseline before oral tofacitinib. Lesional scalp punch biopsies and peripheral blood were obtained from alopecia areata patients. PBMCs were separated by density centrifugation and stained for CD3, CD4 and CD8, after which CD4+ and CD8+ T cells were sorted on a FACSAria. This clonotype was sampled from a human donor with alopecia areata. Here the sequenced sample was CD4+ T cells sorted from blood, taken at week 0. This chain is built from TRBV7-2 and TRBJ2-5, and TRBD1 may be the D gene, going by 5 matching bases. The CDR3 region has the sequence CASSLVRQQETQYF. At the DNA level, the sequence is TGTGCCAGCAGCTTAGTTCGACAGCAAGAGACCCAGTACTTC.